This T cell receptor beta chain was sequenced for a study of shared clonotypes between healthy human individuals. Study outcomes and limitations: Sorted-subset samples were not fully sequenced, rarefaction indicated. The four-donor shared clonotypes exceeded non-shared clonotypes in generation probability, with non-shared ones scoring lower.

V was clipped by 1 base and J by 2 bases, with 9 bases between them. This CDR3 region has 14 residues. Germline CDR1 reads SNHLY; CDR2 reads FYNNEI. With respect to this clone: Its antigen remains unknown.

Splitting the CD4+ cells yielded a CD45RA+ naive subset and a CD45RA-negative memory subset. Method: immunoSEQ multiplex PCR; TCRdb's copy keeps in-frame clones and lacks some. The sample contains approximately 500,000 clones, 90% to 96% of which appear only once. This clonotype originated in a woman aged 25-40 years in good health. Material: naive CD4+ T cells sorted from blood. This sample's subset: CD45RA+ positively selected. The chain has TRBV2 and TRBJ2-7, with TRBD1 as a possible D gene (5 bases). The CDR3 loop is CASSEETVTYEQYF. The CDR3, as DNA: TGTGCCAGCAGTGAAGAGACAGTCACCTACGAGCAGTACTTC.